The 14 T cell receptor beta chains below all came from one sample that was sequenced in a study of T-cell memory formation after mild COVID-19. One entry per CDR3 protein results from TCRdb running MiXCR on the 5' RACE reads. The sample includes fewer than 200,000 distinct CDR3 sequences, over 10% seen only once; the top ten take roughly 3.3%. Sequenced: PBMCs or a T cell subset sorted from them (not recorded which). Source of these receptors: a man aged 18 to 29 who had mild COVID-19 (a few samples of this study predate the infection). Cell type and time point are not known.

This clonotype was counted many times. The chain joins TRBV4-2 to TRBJ2-3, with D possibly matching TRBD2 (6 bases). Trimming shortened V by 0 bases and J by 0 bases, and 13 bases separated the two germline ends. The CDR3 loop spans 17 amino acids. The V gene's germline CDR1 is LGHNA and CDR2 YNFKEQ. The CDR3: CASSQDLAGYSTDTQYF. CDR3 nucleotide sequence: TGTGCCAGCAGCCAAGACTTGGCGGGGTATAGCACAGATACGCAGTATTTT.

At least ten counts were recorded for this clonotype. The chain employs TRBV5-1 and TRBJ1-1; D perhaps matches TRBD1 (5 bases). CDR1 is SGHRS and CDR2 is YFSETQ in the germline V gene. V was cut by 1 base and J by 3 bases, with 7 bases left in between. CDR3 size: 13 residues. The CDR3 sequence is CASSLKQDTEAFF. DNA for the CDR3: TGCGCCAGCAGCTTGAAACAGGACACTGAAGCTTTCTTT.

This clonotype was seen a handful of times. This rearrangement joins TRBV7-2 to TRBJ2-7, with D perhaps TRBD1 (5 bases). Trimming removed 5 bases at V and 5 bases at J, with 16 bases between. The CDR3 covers 14 residues. Per the germline V gene, CDR1 is SGHTA and CDR2 is FQGNSA. In DNA form, the CDR3 reads TGTGCCAGCAGCCAGGGCAGGGCGGCCCACGAGCAGTACTTC. It specifies CASSQGRAAHEQYF.

The rearrangement joins TRBV7-8 to TRBJ1-2; D unresolved. With 3 bases removed from V and 6 bases from J, the gap between germline ends came to 8 bases. This CDR3 spans 12 amino acids. Germline V gene lookup returns CDR1 SGHVS and CDR2 FQNEAQ. The CDR3 DNA reads as TGTGCCAGCAGCTTCAGGAGTGATGGCTACACCTTC. Protein sequence: CASSFRSDGYTF.

In this sample, this clonotype turned up a few times. The chain joins TRBV12-3 or TRBV12-4 to TRBJ1-4, with D perhaps matching TRBD1 (5 bases). The CDR3 is 14 amino acids. V was shortened by 6 bases and J by 3 bases, with 11 bases between the two germline ends. CDR3 nucleotide sequence: TGTGCCAGCAGCTCTGACAGTTCTAATGAAAAACTGTTTTTT. It encodes CASSSDSSNEKLFF.

This clonotype was found a few times. The chain uses TRBV3-1 and TRBJ2-7; D is tentatively TRBD1 or TRBD2 (6 bases each). Germline V lookup: CDR1 LGHDT, CDR2 YNNKEL (reference sequence). V dropped 0 bases and J dropped 4 bases, with 10 bases sitting between them. There are 14 residues in the CDR3. The CDR3 loop reads CASSQEWGAYEQYF. In nucleotides, the CDR3 is TGTGCCAGCAGCCAAGAATGGGGGGCTTACGAGCAGTACTTC.

In its sample, this clonotype was seen a few times. This chain joins TRBV5-4 and TRBJ2-7, with 7 bases aligning to TRBD2. The ends lost 4 bases at V and 4 bases at J; junction bases unmatched: 2. The CDR3 length is 12 residues. Germline assignment: CDR1 SGHNT and CDR2 YYREEE (reference sequence). CDR3 DNA: TGTGCCAGCAGCCTCGGGAGGTACGAGCAGTACTTC. It yields the protein CASSLGRYEQYF.

This clonotype was counted only a few times. The rearrangement links TRBV7-2 to TRBJ1-6; D perhaps matches TRBD1 (5 bases). The CDR3 extends over 15 amino acids. Germline CDR1 is SGHTA and CDR2 is FQGNSA. V shed 3 bases and J shed 7 bases, with 13 bases lying between them. This chain's CDR3 is CASSLFDAGNSPLHF. CDR3 nucleotide sequence: TGTGCCAGCAGCTTGTTCGACGCAGGGAATTCACCCCTCCACTTT. Filled out from reference TRBV7-2 and TRBJ1-6, the complete variable domain reads GAGVSQSPSNKVTEKGKDVELRCDPISGHTALYWYRQSLGQGLEFLIYFQGNSAPDKSGLPSDRFSAERTGGSVSTLTIQRTQQEDSAVYLCASSLFDAGNSPLHFGNGTRLTVT.

Ten or more counts support this clonotype. The V gene is TRBV28, the J gene TRBJ2-3; perhaps D is TRBD1 or TRBD2 (5 bases each). This CDR3 has 14 residues. Trimming cost V 4 bases and J 2 bases, with 10 bases left between them. Germline V CDR1 and CDR2: MDHEN, SYDVKM. CDR3: CASSSPGHTDTQYF. In DNA form, the CDR3 reads TGTGCCAGCAGTTCCCCGGGGCACACAGATACGCAGTATTTT.

The V gene is TRBV10-3, the J gene TRBJ2-1; 7 nucleotides line up with TRBD1. The CDR3 sequence is 12 residues long. V shed 5 bases and J 14 bases; nucleotides not matched to a gene: 9. Germline-derived CDR1 and CDR2 are ENHRY and SYGVKD. For the CDR3, the DNA is TGTGCCATCAGTACCCCGGGACAGACGGAGTTCTTC. Translation: CAISTPGQTEFF.

This clonotype showed up just a few times. The CDR3 loop is CASRTEGGTYEQYV. For the CDR3, the DNA is TGTGCCAGCAGAACCGAGGGGGGAACCTACGAGCAGTACGTC. This chain connects TRBV6-6 to TRBJ2-7; D could derive from TRBD1 or TRBD2 (6 bases each). This CDR3 comprises 14 residues. With 6 bases removed from V and 2 bases from J, the gap between germline ends came to 14 bases. The germline gives CDR1 MNHNY, CDR2 SVGAGI (reference sequence).

This clonotype was counted a few times. The chain couples TRBV7-9 to TRBJ1-1, with 7 bases fitting TRBD1. Germline CDR1 reads SEHNR; CDR2 reads FQNEAQ (reference sequence). CDR3 length: 16 amino acids. V was clipped by 4 bases and J by 2 bases; unmatched bases: 10. The CDR3 region has the DNA TGTGCCAGCAGCTCAAACCGGGACAGCGGAAACACTGAAGCTTTCTTT. It yields the protein CASSSNRDSGNTEAFF.

V gene TRBV6-5 combines with J gene TRBJ1-6; 7 nucleotides agree with TRBD1. Germline assignment: CDR1 MNHEY and CDR2 SVGAGI. The CDR3 runs to 13 residues. Losses at the gene ends were 5 bases for V and 7 bases for J; bases not matched to a gene: 2. The CDR3 reads CASSRQGNSPLHF. CDR3 DNA sequence: TGTGCCAGCAGTCGACAGGGAAATTCACCCCTCCACTTT.

This clonotype was detected ten times or more. The V call is TRBV3-1, the J call TRBJ2-7; 9 nucleotides agree with TRBD2. This CDR3 contains 13 residues. From germline, CDR1 is LGHDT and CDR2 YNNKEL (reference sequence). With V trimmed by 5 bases and J by 6 bases, 5 bases remained unmatched. The CDR3: CASSFSGGLEQYF. DNA for the CDR3: TGTGCCAGCAGCTTTAGCGGGGGACTCGAGCAGTACTTC.